The 16 T cell receptor beta chains below were found in one sample sequenced in a study of cytomegalovirus exposure and HLA in healthy donors. The assay was immunoSEQ multiplex PCR, and TCRdb's table has in-frame clones only and misses some. The sample has 100,000 or so clones; about 85% are singletons. Sequences were obtained from PBMCs. The receptors here all came from a man aged 18 to 30 in good health and CMV-seropositive.

This clone turned up a few times. The genes are TRBV6-1 and TRBJ2-7, with 7 bases that match TRBD1. This CDR3 is 13 amino acids long. Germline assignment: CDR1 MNHNS and CDR2 SASEGT. Losses at the gene ends were 10 bases for V and 5 bases for J; bases not matched to a gene: 11. CDR3 DNA: TGTGCCATCTCAGACAGGGAAAGTGACGAGCAGTACTTC. Its protein product is CAISDRESDEQYF.

The count of this clone is one. The chain uses TRBV28 and TRBJ1-2; TRBD1 agrees at 8 bases. With V trimmed by 6 bases and J by 14 bases, 11 bases remained unmatched. The length of the CDR3 is 12 residues. The germline gives CDR1 MDHEN, CDR2 SYDVKM. In DNA, the CDR3 is TGTGCCAGCAGCTTCCGATCCACAGGGGGGACCTTC. Amino acid sequence: CASSFRSTGGTF.

This clone was seen only once. The rearrangement links TRBV6-5 to TRBJ2-7; D is perhaps TRBD2 (7 bases). Germline V gives CDR1 MNHEY, CDR2 SVGAGI. The germline V and J ends were trimmed by 6 bases and 0 bases, with 15 bases remaining between them. The CDR3 length is 15 residues. The CDR3: CASRYEAGASYEQYF. The CDR3 DNA is TGTGCCAGCAGGTACGAGGCGGGGGCCTCCTACGAGCAGTACTTC.

This chain joins TRBV7-3 and TRBJ2-2; TRBD2 matches 9 bases. J lost 5 bases, V lost 1 base, and 14 bases had no gene match. The CDR3 covers 19 residues. CDR1 SGHTA and CDR2 FQGTGA come from the germline V gene. CDR3 bases: TGTGCCAGCAGCTTAAGTTCGGTCTCGAGCGGGAGGAGGACCGGGGAGCTGTTTTTT. Its translation: CASSLSSVSSGRRTGELFF.

The chain uses TRBV30 and TRBJ1-1, with a weak D call TRBD1 (5 bases). Trimming left V 4 bases short and J 6 bases short, with 27 bases between. The germline gives CDR1 GTSNPN, CDR2 SVGIG (reference sequence). The CDR3 sequence is 17 residues long. This CDR3 reads CAWNPPTHRTRWAEAFF. The CDR3 coding sequence is TGTGCCTGGAACCCCCCCACTCACAGGACCCGATGGGCTGAAGCTTTCTTT.

The rearrangement uses TRBV2 and TRBJ2-5; D unclear. Germline lookup yields CDR1 SNHLY and CDR2 FYNNEI. The CDR3 loop spans 12 amino acids. V was pared by 5 bases and J by 5 bases, with 9 bases between. CDR3 nucleotides: TGTGCCAGCAGTTCGGGTCCGGAGACCCAGTACTTC. Translating gives CASSSGPETQYF.

The chain is built from TRBV2 and TRBJ2-1, with TRBD1 identical over 7 bases. The CDR3 runs 13 residues. In germline, CDR1 is SNHLY, CDR2 FYNNEI. Trimming at V came to 6 bases and at J to 3 bases, leaving 2 bases not matched to a gene. Here the CDR3 reads CASSRDSYNEQFF. CDR3 in DNA: TGTGCCAGCAGCAGGGACAGCTACAATGAGCAGTTCTTC.

The chain uses TRBV7-9 and TRBJ2-7; D may be TRBD2 (6 bases). Trimming took off 5 bases at V and 6 bases at J, with 14 bases between the two ends. In germline, CDR1 is SEHNR, CDR2 FQNEAQ (reference sequence). The CDR3 is 13 residues long. CDR3 sequence (DNA): TGTGCCAGCAGCGAAAAAGGAGGGTCCGAGCAGTACGTC. Protein product: CASSEKGGSEQYV.

The chain uses TRBV6-5 and TRBJ1-5, with TRBD1 matching 9 bases. Germline CDR1 reads MNHEY; CDR2 reads SVGAGI. J lost 5 bases, V lost 5 bases, and 7 bases had no gene match. This CDR3 spans 15 amino acids. CDR3 nucleotide sequence: TGTGCCAGCAGTGCCGGGACAGGGAGTGATCAGCCCCAGCATTTT. This translates into CASSAGTGSDQPQHF.

This clone was detected a few times. The CDR3 nucleotides are TGTGCCAGTAGTAGATTGGCAGGGGATGAGCAGTTCTTC. Protein product: CASSRLAGDEQFF. The chain has TRBV19 and TRBJ2-1; TRBD1 is a possible D gene (6 bases). CDR1 and CDR2 (germline): LNHDA, SQIVND (reference sequence). CDR3 size: 13 residues. V lost 4 bases, J lost 8 bases, and 12 bases lay in between.

This chain links TRBV11-2 with TRBJ2-3; a weak D match, TRBD2 (6 bases). The V gene lost 5 bases and the J gene lost 8 bases, with 14 bases spanning the gap. The CDR3 spans 13 residues. CDR1 and CDR2 (germline): SGHAT, FQNNGV. The CDR3 nucleotides read TGTGCCAGCAGCCCACTCGGGGGAGGTACGCAGTATTTT. Amino acids: CASSPLGGGTQYF.

The CDR3 is CASSPTGGPNTGELFF. The CDR3 DNA follows: TGTGCCAGCAGCCCGACAGGGGGACCGAACACCGGGGAGCTGTTTTTT. The chain combines TRBV4-2 with TRBJ2-2, with TRBD1 identical over 9 bases. The CDR3 runs to 16 residues. The germline gives CDR1 LGHNA, CDR2 YNFKEQ. The junction had 3 bases not matched to a gene; V was cut back by 4 bases and J by 0 bases.

Points on this clone: A read error may account for a junction end that differs from germline. The J gene is TRBJ2-7, the V gene TRBV4-1; no clear D. This CDR3 comprises 14 residues. Germline lookup yields CDR1 MGHRA and CDR2 YSYEKL. The CDR3 nucleotides read TGCGCCAGCAGCCAAGATTTCCTTTCCTCCGAGCAGTACTTC. It yields the protein CASSQDFLSSEQYF.

The rearrangement links TRBV30 to TRBJ1-4; 12 positions agree with TRBD1. CDR3 length: 14 residues. V was pared by 3 bases and J by 7 bases, with 3 bases of the junction left unmatched. Germline CDR1 is GTSNPN and CDR2 is SVGIG (reference sequence). The CDR3 is CAWSRDRGLEKLFF. The CDR3 DNA follows: TGTGCCTGGAGCCGGGACAGGGGGCTTGAAAAACTGTTTTTT. The variable domain in full, with the rest retrieved from reference TRBV30 and TRBJ1-4, is SQTIHQWPATLVQPVGSPLSLECTVEGTSNPNLYWYRQAAGRGLQLLFYSVGIGQISSEVPQNLSASRPQDRQFILSSKKLLLSDSGFYLCAWSRDRGLEKLFFGSGTQLSVL.

This clone has only a few counts. This CDR3 reads CASSRGAGLYF. CDR3 coding DNA: TGTGCCAGCAGCCGGGGAGCGGGATTATACTTC. The chain has TRBV5-4 and TRBJ2-5; 7 bases are shared with TRBD2. V lost 4 bases, J lost 14 bases, and 8 bases stayed unmatched. This CDR3 contains 11 residues. Germline CDR1 SGHNT, CDR2 YYREEE (reference sequence).

This clone was found a few times. The rearrangement links TRBV30 to TRBJ1-1; possibly TRBD1 for D (6 bases). Germline CDR1 GTSNPN, CDR2 SVGIG (reference sequence). The V end lost 0 bases, the J end lost 4 bases, and 12 bases lay between the germline ends. This CDR3 region has 14 residues. The CDR3 DNA follows: TGTGCCTGGAGTGTTACAGGGCCGGGCACTGAAGCTTTCTTT. This encodes CAWSVTGPGTEAFF.